What follows are 2 T cell receptor beta chains derived from one specimen sequenced in a study of blood T cell repertoires in COVID-19. Some clones are missing from TCRdb's copy, which holds only in-frame ones; the method was immunoSEQ multiplex PCR. The sample contains under 150,000 clones, over 80% of which appear only once. The sample consisted of PBMCs or T cells enriched from blood (not recorded which). Source of these receptors: a woman aged 45-65 years who had been exposed to COVID-19.

The rearrangement joins TRBV10-3 to TRBJ1-2, with D possibly matching TRBD1 (6 bases). The CDR3 has 12 residues. V was trimmed by 6 bases and J by 6 bases, leaving 11 bases between them. Germline assignment: CDR1 ENHRY and CDR2 SYGVKD. DNA for the CDR3: TGTGCCATCAGGGAGGACAGTGATGGCTACACCTTC. Protein: CAIREDSDGYTF.

The V and J genes are TRBV11-2 and TRBJ1-2; maybe TRBD1 (5 bases). This CDR3 is 14 amino acids long. The germline gives CDR1 SGHAT, CDR2 FQNNGV. V shed 7 bases and J shed 4 bases, with 16 bases lying between them. The DNA of the CDR3 is TGTGCCAGCAACCGTTGGGGGGGAGTCTATGGCTACACCTTC. Translation gives CASNRWGGVYGYTF. Looking up the rest from reference TRBV11-2 and TRBJ1-2 gives the full variable domain: EAGVAQSPRYKIIEKRQSVAFWCNPISGHATLYWYQQILGQGPKLLIQFQNNGVVDDSQLPKDRFSAERLKGVDSTLKIQPAKLEDSAVYLCASNRWGGVYGYTFGSGTRLTVV.